These 2 T cell receptor beta chains originate from one sample sequenced in a study of T cells after yellow fever vaccination (dated 2019 in TCRdb). This specimen's treatment or condition label, interpreted: live attenuated yellow fever vaccine strain. The library was made by 5' RACE. TCRdb lists the instrument as Illumina NovaSeq 6000. TCRdb reprocessed the public reads (quality trimming at Q25 with fastp, clone calling with MiXCR) and kept in-frame beta chains. Each CDR3 protein gets just one entry, which takes the most common genes and DNA from the rows behind it. Within this sample are approximately 330,000 distinct CDR3 sequences, with around 13% of them counted one time only. Of the sample, roughly 3.1% is held by the ten largest clones. The source material was CD4+ T cells sorted from PBMCs, sampled 15 days after the yellow fever booster vaccination. All receptors derive from a man aged 18 to 30 who received the YFV17D yellow fever vaccine.

This clonotype was detected only once. The chain combines TRBV12-3 or TRBV12-4 with TRBJ2-2; possible D gene TRBD1, 5 bases. This CDR3 comprises 13 residues. V was shortened by 0 bases and J by 10 bases, with 9 bases between the two germline ends. This CDR3 reads CASSLAGPVELFF. In DNA, the CDR3 is TGTGCCAGCAGTTTAGCGGGGCCTGTGGAGCTGTTTTTT.

This clonotype came up a few times. The V and J genes are TRBV12-3 or TRBV12-4 and TRBJ2-7, with 9 bases lining up with TRBD2. The CDR3 length is 15 residues. Trimming cost V 6 bases and J 0 bases; bases outside gene matches: 6. The CDR3 nucleotides read TGTGCCAGCAGGCTCGGACTAGCGAACTCCTACGAGCAGTACGTC. It translates to CASRLGLANSYEQYV.